A selection of T cell receptor beta chains follows, all from one sample in a study of technical replicates of blood from a few donors. Sequencing used immunoSEQ multiplex PCR; TCRdb keeps in-frame clones, though not all of them. This table has 65,000 to 85,000 clones, roughly 96% appearing once. Specimen: T cells isolated from PBMCs. These receptors originate from a human donor in good health. Each CDR3 is given with its conserved first and last residue. The D gene is left open where the match is weak. Size is stated for part of the rows, as once, few or many counts, or as a class when the clone is expanded.

CDR3: CASSQGRNTEAFF
DNA: TGTGCCAGCAGCCAGGGGAGGAACACTGAAGCTTTCTTT
D: NA
J: TRBJ1-1
size: NA
V: TRBV7-8

CDR3: CASSIWGRGVDEQYF
DNA: TGTGCCAGTAGTATCTGGGGGAGGGGTGTGGACGAGCAGTACTTC
D: TRBD2
J: TRBJ2-7
size: NA
V: TRBV19

CDR3: CASSVASGRGTGELFF
DNA: TGTGCCAGCAGCGTCGCGTCGGGCAGGGGGACCGGGGAGCTGTTTTTT
D: TRBD1
J: TRBJ2-2
size: NA
V: TRBV9

CDR3: CASSLDLAGPDEQYF
DNA: TGTGCCAGCAGCTTAGATCTAGCGGGACCCGATGAGCAGTACTTC
D: TRBD2
J: TRBJ2-7
size: NA
V: TRBV7-9

CDR3: CASSFRREGGELFF
DNA: TGTGCCAGCAGCTTCCGGCGGGAGGGCGGGGAGCTGTTTTTT
D: TRBD2
J: TRBJ2-2
size: NA
V: TRBV5-6

CDR3: CASRRDTYEQYF
DNA: TGTGCCAGCAGACGGGACACCTACGAGCAGTACTTC
D: NA
J: TRBJ2-7
size: once
V: TRBV6-5

CDR3: CASSLRGNTEAFF
DNA: TGTGCCAGCAGCTTACGCGGGAACACTGAAGCTTTCTTT
D: NA
J: TRBJ1-1
size: NA
V: TRBV7-2

CDR3: CASSLGQGAQPQHF
DNA: TGTGCCAGCAGCTTAGGACAGGGGGCGCAGCCCCAGCATTTT
D: TRBD1
J: TRBJ1-5
size: NA
V: TRBV5-8

CDR3: CASSVLAGRSTDTQYF
DNA: TGCGCCAGCAGTGTGCTAGCGGGTCGTTCCACAGATACGCAGTATTTT
D: TRBD2
J: TRBJ2-3
size: NA
V: TRBV10-1

CDR3: CASSPGQGPNYGYTF
DNA: TGTGCCAGTAGTCCTGGACAGGGACCTAACTATGGCTACACCTTC
D: TRBD1
J: TRBJ1-2
size: NA
V: TRBV19

CDR3: CAWSGKRDSYNEQFF
DNA: TGTGCCTGGAGCGGAAAGCGGGACTCCTACAATGAGCAGTTCTTC
D: TRBD2
J: TRBJ2-1
size: NA
V: TRBV30

CDR3: CASSSRTGISSYNEQFF
DNA: TGTGCCAGCAGCTCTAGGACAGGGATTAGCTCCTACAATGAGCAGTTCTTC
D: TRBD1
J: TRBJ2-1
size: NA
V: TRBV7-8

CDR3: CASSWDRGETQYF
DNA: TGTGCCAGCAGCTGGGACAGGGGAGAGACCCAGTACTTC
D: TRBD1
J: TRBJ2-5
size: once
V: TRBV5-6

CDR3: CASSWGQGEAFF
DNA: TGTGCCAGCAGCTGGGGACAGGGGGAAGCTTTCTTT
D: TRBD1
J: TRBJ1-1
size: once
V: TRBV5-6

CDR3: CASSEEVHSGNEQYF
DNA: TGTGCCAGCAGTGAAGAGGTTCATTCCGGGAACGAGCAGTACTTC
D: NA
J: TRBJ2-7
size: once
V: TRBV2

CDR3: CASSQATGIGEQYF
DNA: TGTGCCAGCAGCCAGGCAACAGGGATTGGCGAGCAGTACTTC
D: NA
J: TRBJ2-7
size: NA
V: TRBV11-3

CDR3: CASSFLGSLMGEQYF
DNA: TGTGCCAGCAGCTTCTTGGGCAGCCTGATGGGCGAGCAGTACTTC
D: NA
J: TRBJ2-7
size: once
V: TRBV7-9

CDR3: CASSQSTGTGELFF
DNA: TGTGCCAGCAGCCAAAGTACAGGGACCGGGGAGCTGTTTTTT
D: NA
J: TRBJ2-2
size: once
V: TRBV9

CDR3: CASSLGGYEQYF
DNA: TGTGCCAGCAGCCTAGGAGGCTACGAGCAGTACTTC
D: NA
J: TRBJ2-7
size: few
V: TRBV6-5

CDR3: CASSVEAGMNYGYTF
DNA: TGTGCCAGCAGTGTTGAGGCAGGGATGAACTATGGCTACACCTTC
D: NA
J: TRBJ1-2
size: NA
V: TRBV6-1

CDR3: CSTRTSSFYGYTF
DNA: TGCAGCACTCGGACAAGCTCGTTCTATGGCTACACCTTC
D: NA
J: TRBJ1-2
size: NA
V: TRBV29-1

CDR3: CASSQDGSGRGETQYF
DNA: TGCGCCAGCAGCCAAGATGGAAGCGGGAGGGGAGAGACCCAGTACTTC
D: TRBD2
J: TRBJ2-5
size: NA
V: TRBV4-3

CDR3: CAWTVWQGNGYTF
DNA: TGTGCCTGGACCGTTTGGCAGGGAAATGGCTACACCTTC
D: NA
J: TRBJ1-2
size: once
V: TRBV30

CDR3: CASSLADSRLSGYTF
DNA: TGTGCCAGCAGCTTGGCGGACAGCAGGCTAAGTGGCTACACCTTC
D: NA
J: TRBJ1-2
size: NA
V: TRBV5-5

CDR3: CASSLGSGHSPSRGYTF
DNA: TGTGCCAGCAGCTTAGGATCGGGACATAGCCCCAGTCGGGGCTACACCTTC
D: NA
J: TRBJ1-2
size: NA
V: TRBV13

CDR3: CASSQVVRQGMDQPQHF
DNA: TGCGCCAGCAGCCAAGTAGTGAGGCAGGGTATGGATCAGCCCCAGCATTTT
D: NA
J: TRBJ1-5
size: NA
V: TRBV4-3

CDR3: CASSRTYEGYTF
DNA: TGTGCCAGCAGCAGGACATACGAGGGCTACACCTTC
D: NA
J: TRBJ1-2
size: NA
V: TRBV6-5

CDR3: CASSISSGANVLTF
DNA: TGTGCCAGTAGTATAAGCTCCGGGGCCAACGTCCTGACTTTC
D: NA
J: TRBJ2-6
size: NA
V: TRBV19

CDR3: CASSFRTSGPNEQFF
DNA: TGTGCCAGCAGCTTCCGGACTAGCGGGCCCAATGAGCAGTTCTTC
D: TRBD2
J: TRBJ2-1
size: NA
V: TRBV7-6

CDR3: CASSGYEGATEAFF
DNA: TGTGCCAGCAGCGGATATGAGGGGGCAACTGAAGCTTTCTTT
D: TRBD1
J: TRBJ1-1
size: once
V: TRBV11-3

CDR3: CASSLGGGTGIHYNEQFF
DNA: TGTGCCAGCAGCTTAGGTGGCGGGACAGGGATCCACTACAATGAGCAGTTCTTC
D: TRBD1
J: TRBJ2-1
size: NA
V: TRBV7-8

CDR3: CAWRKEVAGELFF
DNA: TGTGCCTGGAGAAAGGAGGTGGCCGGGGAGCTGTTTTTT
D: NA
J: TRBJ2-2
size: NA
V: TRBV30

CDR3: CASSPLDRDEQYF
DNA: TGCGCCAGCAGCCCTCTAGACAGGGACGAGCAGTACTTC
D: TRBD1
J: TRBJ2-7
size: NA
V: TRBV5-1

CDR3: CASSLPGIQYEQYF
DNA: TGCGCCAGCAGCTTACCGGGGATCCAGTACGAGCAGTACTTC
D: NA
J: TRBJ2-7
size: NA
V: TRBV5-1

CDR3: CASRWTGGIQETQYF
DNA: TGTGCCAGTAGATGGACAGGGGGTATCCAAGAGACCCAGTACTTC
D: TRBD1
J: TRBJ2-5
size: NA
V: TRBV19

CDR3: CACEKGVTEAFF
DNA: TGTGCCTGCGAGAAAGGGGTTACTGAAGCTTTCTTT
D: NA
J: TRBJ1-1
size: NA
V: TRBV30